Shown below are 22 T cell receptor beta chains from a single sample sequenced in a study of technical replicates of blood from four donors. Repertoires were generated with immunoSEQ multiplex PCR, while TCRdb's copy carries only in-frame clones and drops some. Altogether tens of thousands of clones are present, about 95% being singletons, with the ten largest covering 3%. The sample was PBMCs. Every receptor here comes from a human donor in good health. Some clones in this sample may be carry-over from other donors' samples.

The gene calls are TRBV5-4 and TRBJ2-3, with a weak D call TRBD2 (6 bases). The V end lost 4 bases, the J end lost 2 bases, and 17 bases lay between the germline ends. The CDR3 contains 16 residues. Germline V gene data show CDR1 as SGHNT and CDR2 as YYREEE (reference sequence). The CDR3 is CASSRRSGGPTDTQYF. DNA for the CDR3: TGTGCCAGCAGCCGGAGGTCCGGGGGACCCACAGATACGCAGTATTTT. The variable domain in full, with the rest retrieved from reference TRBV5-4 and TRBJ2-3, is ETGVTQSPTHLIKTRGQQVTLRCSSQSGHNTVSWYQQALGQGPQFIFQYYREEENGRGNFPPRFSGLQFPNYSSELNVNALELDDSALYLCASSRRSGGPTDTQYFGPGTRLTVL.

CDR3 nucleotides: TGTGCCAGCAGTTACCCCCGGGGGACCGGGGAGCTGTTTTTT. This translates into CASSYPRGTGELFF. The chain links TRBV6-6 to TRBJ2-2, with D possibly being TRBD2 (6 bases). CDR1 is MNHNY, CDR2 SVGAGI, per germline (reference sequence). Trimming pared 2 bases from V and 5 bases from J, leaving 9 bases between. There are 14 residues in the CDR3.

The chain recombines TRBV2 with TRBJ1-3, with a tentative D call TRBD1 (6 bases). The length of the CDR3 is 15 residues. The germline V gene has CDR1 SNHLY and CDR2 FYNNEI. Between the trimmed V and J ends, which lost 5 bases and 1 base, there was a span of 12 bases. The CDR3 loop is CASSSQGISGNTIYF. CDR3 nucleotides: TGTGCCAGCAGTAGTCAGGGGATTTCTGGAAACACCATATATTTT.

This clone appeared a single time. The V and J genes are TRBV4-3 and TRBJ2-1, with TRBD2 as a possible D gene (6 bases). Trimming stripped 2 bases from V and 5 bases from J, with 13 bases between. The CDR3 runs 15 residues. From germline, CDR1 is LGHNA and CDR2 YSLEER. CDR3 amino acids: CASSQNGGFNNEQFF. CDR3 in DNA: TGCGCCAGCAGCCAAAACGGGGGTTTCAACAATGAGCAGTTCTTC.

The chain carries TRBV4-1 and TRBJ2-3; D is unclear. The CDR3 is 14 residues long. V lost 0 bases and J 6 bases, leaving 10 bases between the germline ends. Germline-derived CDR1 and CDR2 are MGHRA and YSYEKL. CDR3 amino acids: CASSQDPTVDTQYF. The CDR3, as DNA: TGCGCCAGCAGCCAAGATCCTACTGTGGATACGCAGTATTTT.

The V and J genes are TRBV4-2 and TRBJ2-2; TRBD2 aligns across 10 bases. CDR1 and CDR2 (germline): LGHNA, YNFKEQ. J was trimmed by 1 base and V by 2 bases; bases with no gene match: 4. This CDR3 has 17 residues. In DNA, the CDR3 is TGTGCCAGCAGCCAAAATCCTAGCGGGGGGAACACCGGGGAGCTGTTTTTT. The encoded protein is CASSQNPSGGNTGELFF.

The rearrangement uses TRBV6-5 and TRBJ2-3; 8 bases match TRBD2. The V segment lost 1 base and the J segment 4 bases; nucleotides outside the gene matches: 7. Germline V lookup: CDR1 MNHEY, CDR2 SVGAGI. The CDR3 is 16 amino acids. This CDR3 reads CASSYWSGRGPDTQYF. The CDR3 nucleotides are TGTGCCAGCAGTTACTGGAGCGGGAGAGGTCCAGATACGCAGTATTTT.

The V and J genes are TRBV2 and TRBJ2-2; 8 nucleotides line up with TRBD1. The V segment lost 6 bases and the J segment 4 bases; nucleotides outside the gene matches: 1. There are 13 residues in the CDR3. Germline CDR1 and CDR2: SNHLY and FYNNEI. The CDR3 spells CASRDRVTGELFF. CDR3 DNA sequence: TGTGCCAGCAGGGACAGGGTCACCGGGGAGCTGTTTTTT.

The count of this clone is one. This chain links TRBV11-2 with TRBJ1-2, with 10 bases aligning to TRBD1. CDR1 and CDR2 from the germline V gene are SGHAT and FQNNGV. The V and J ends lost 6 bases and 5 bases, in that order; junction bases with no gene match: 6. This CDR3 region has 14 residues. The CDR3 reads CASRATGGSYGYTF. The CDR3, as DNA: TGTGCCAGCAGGGCGACAGGGGGCAGTTATGGCTACACCTTC.

The CDR3 region is CASSQVGAGAQNIQYF. For the CDR3, the DNA is TGCGCCAGCAGCCAAGTCGGCGCGGGGGCCCAAAACATTCAGTACTTC. The genes are TRBV4-3 and TRBJ2-4; the D gene is possibly TRBD2 (7 bases). Trimming removed 1 base at V and 5 bases at J, with 15 bases between. The germline gives CDR1 LGHNA, CDR2 YSLEER. The CDR3 covers 16 residues.

V gene TRBV21-1 combines with J gene TRBJ1-2. TRBV21-1 is a pseudogene segment. CDR3 length equals 12 residues. In DNA form, the CDR3 reads TGTGCCAGCAGCAAAAGTCGGTATGGCTACACCTTC. Translating it yields CASSKSRYGYTF.

This chain links TRBV10-2 with TRBJ2-1, with 9 bases matching TRBD2. In germline, CDR1 is WSHSY, CDR2 SAAADI. V lost 8 bases to trimming and J lost 8 bases; unmatched junction nucleotides: 16. The CDR3 covers 16 residues. The CDR3 is CASVGGRALFGDEQFF. CDR3 coding DNA: TGCGCCAGCGTCGGCGGGAGGGCCTTGTTCGGCGATGAGCAGTTCTTC.

This clone showed up just once. Here the CDR3 reads CASSVQGHNTEAFF. The DNA of the CDR3 is TGTGCCAGCAGTGTTCAGGGGCATAACACTGAAGCTTTCTTT. V gene TRBV2 combines with J gene TRBJ1-1, with D perhaps matching TRBD1 (6 bases). Looked up from germline, CDR1 is SNHLY and CDR2 is FYNNEI. V lost 4 bases, J lost 2 bases, and 11 bases lay in between. The CDR3 spans 14 residues.

This clone was observed a single time. The V gene is TRBV6-1, the J gene TRBJ2-7; 11 nucleotides match TRBD2. Germline V CDR1 and CDR2: MNHNS, SASEGT. The J segment lost 2 bases and the V segment lost 8 bases, leaving 5 bases of the junction unmatched. This CDR3 is built from 14 residues. CDR3 region: CASLPGLAAYEQYF. CDR3 coding DNA: TGTGCCAGCTTGCCGGGACTAGCGGCCTACGAGCAGTACTTC.

This clone was found once. The V gene is TRBV11-2, the J gene TRBJ2-1; 7 nucleotides agree with TRBD2. CDR1 is SGHAT and CDR2 is FQNNGV in the germline V gene. The trim removed 3 bases at V and 1 base at J, leaving 3 bases unmatched. The CDR3 covers 15 residues. The CDR3 DNA reads TGTGCCAGCAGCTTGGGCGGGAGTTCCTACAATGAGCAGTTCTTC. Translation: CASSLGGSSYNEQFF.

The chain has TRBV5-1 and TRBJ1-3; D unresolved. The CDR3 runs to 14 residues. Trimming shortened V by 4 bases and J by 4 bases, and 12 bases separated the two germline ends. In germline, CDR1 is SGHRS, CDR2 YFSETQ. CDR3 amino acids: CASSDGSAGNTIYF. CDR3 nucleotides: TGCGCCAGCAGCGACGGGTCCGCGGGAAACACCATATATTTT.

V usage is TRBV11-1 and J usage is TRBJ2-7; 7 positions agree with TRBD1. Germline CDR1 reads SGHAT; CDR2 reads FQDESV (reference sequence). The CDR3 sequence is 16 residues long. V lost 8 bases, J lost 2 bases, and 15 bases stayed unmatched. The DNA of the CDR3 is TGTGCCAGCCCAGCCCCTTCGGGACAGTACCCCTACGAGCAGTACTTC. Translation: CASPAPSGQYPYEQYF.

The chain is built from TRBV12-5 and TRBJ2-3, with 8 bases fitting TRBD2. The CDR3 is 12 amino acids. The germline V gene has CDR1 LGHNT and CDR2 FRNRAP. The J segment lost 3 bases and the V segment lost 11 bases, leaving 4 bases of the junction unmatched. CDR3 sequence reads: CAVSGGTDTQYF. As DNA, the CDR3 is TGTGCTGTCAGCGGGGGTACAGATACGCAGTATTTT.

The genes are TRBV29-1 and TRBJ1-2; 9 bases are a match to TRBD1. With 0 bases clipped from V and 8 bases from J, the junction kept 7 bases outside the gene matches. CDR1 and CDR2 (germline): SQVTM, ANQGSEA. The CDR3 is made up of 14 amino acids. The CDR3 sequence is CSVEEGQGSWGYTF. CDR3 in DNA: TGCAGCGTTGAAGAAGGACAGGGGTCGTGGGGCTACACCTTC. The variable domain in full, with the rest retrieved from reference TRBV29-1 and TRBJ1-2, is SAVISQKPSRDICQRGTSLTIQCQVDSQVTMMFWYRQQPGQSLTLIATANQGSEATYESGFVIDKFPISRPNLTFSTLTVSNMSPEDSSIYLCSVEEGQGSWGYTFGSGTRLTVV.

The chain links TRBV18 to TRBJ1-1, with 8 bases lining up with TRBD1. Unmatched junction bases numbered 15, after V lost 2 bases and J lost 7 bases. CDR3 length equals 17 residues. Germline V gene data show CDR1 as KGHSH and CDR2 as LQKENI. CDR3 nucleotides: TGTGCCAGCTCACCAAATGACAGGGGTTATGCATGGGGTGAAGCTTTCTTT. Amino acid sequence: CASSPNDRGYAWGEAFF. The entire variable domain, with the rest obtained from reference TRBV18 and TRBJ1-1, is as follows: NAGVMQNPRHLVRRRGQEARLRCSPMKGHSHVYWYRQLPEEGLKFMVYLQKENIIDESGMPKERFSAEFPKEGPSILRIQQVVRGDSAAYFCASSPNDRGYAWGEAFFGQGTRLTVV.

The genes are TRBV27 and TRBJ2-1, with D possibly being TRBD1 (5 bases). Trimming shortened V by 6 bases and J by 6 bases, and 6 bases separated the two germline ends. The V gene's germline CDR1 is MNHEY and CDR2 SMNVEV (reference sequence). The CDR3 is 11 residues long. The CDR3: CASSTGNEQFF. The CDR3 nucleotides read TGTGCCAGCAGCACAGGCAATGAGCAGTTCTTC.

The V call is TRBV6-1, the J call TRBJ2-3, with D possibly being TRBD2 (5 bases). The CDR3 has 14 residues. Trimming pared 3 bases from V and 6 bases from J, leaving 13 bases between. In germline, CDR1 is MNHNS, CDR2 SASEGT. DNA for the CDR3: TGTGCCAGCAGTGATGGCGGGTTCCGGGATACGCAGTATTTT. Protein: CASSDGGFRDTQYF.